This T cell receptor beta chain was found in a study of blood T cell repertoires in COVID-19. About the research overall: The United States, Italy and Spain were the sources of the acute and convalescent COVID-19 samples.

CDR3 length equals 13 residues. The V gene's germline CDR1 is SGHVS and CDR2 FNYEAQ. V was cut by 4 bases and J by 5 bases, with 8 bases left in between. Libraries were prepared by immunoSEQ multiplex PCR; TCRdb keeps only in-frame clonotypes and omits some of them. The sample comprises around 190,000 clones, 86% of which are singletons, and around 6% rests with the top ten. This clone was recorded once. The TCR sequence derives from a man between 35 and 55 years old with acute COVID-19. The chain carries TRBV7-6 and TRBJ2-2; possibly TRBD2 for D (5 bases). The sample consisted of PBMCs or T cells enriched from blood (not recorded which). The CDR3 region is CASSWTLTGELFF. The CDR3 DNA follows: TGTGCCAGCAGCTGGACTTTGACCGGGGAGCTGTTTTTT.